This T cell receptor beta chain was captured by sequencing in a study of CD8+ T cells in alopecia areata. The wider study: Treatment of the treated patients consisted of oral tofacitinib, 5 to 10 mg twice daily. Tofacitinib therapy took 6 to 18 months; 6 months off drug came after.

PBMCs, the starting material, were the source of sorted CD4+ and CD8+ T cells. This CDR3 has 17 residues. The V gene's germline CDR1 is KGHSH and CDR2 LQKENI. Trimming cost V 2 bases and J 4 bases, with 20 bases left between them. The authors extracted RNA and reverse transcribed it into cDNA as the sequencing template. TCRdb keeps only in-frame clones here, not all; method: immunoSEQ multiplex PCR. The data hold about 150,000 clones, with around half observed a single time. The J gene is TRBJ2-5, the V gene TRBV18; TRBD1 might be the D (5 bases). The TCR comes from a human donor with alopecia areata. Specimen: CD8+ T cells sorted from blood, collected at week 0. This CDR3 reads CASSPSLQGDRGETQYF. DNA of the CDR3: TGTGCCAGCTCACCATCTCTCCAAGGGGATCGAGGAGAGACCCAGTACTTC.